The 32 T cell receptor beta chains in this list originate from one sample, sequenced in a study of T cells after yellow fever vaccination. A single record per CDR3 protein comes from TCRdb applying MiXCR to the 5' RACE reads. This sample carries around 360,000 distinct CDR3 sequences, 11% of them seen once, and the ten largest clones take roughly 18%. This material consisted of PBMCs, taken on the day of the first yellow fever vaccination. All receptors come from a young man who received the YFV17D yellow fever vaccine.

V is TRBV29-1 and J is TRBJ1-1; 8 bases line up with TRBD1. CDR3 length equals 14 residues. V was clipped by 5 bases and J by 1 base; unmatched bases: 6. Germline CDR1 reads SQVTM; CDR2 reads ANQGSEA. The CDR3 loop is CSVYTGGANTEAFF. The CDR3 bases are TGCAGCGTTTACACAGGGGGAGCGAACACTGAAGCTTTCTTT.

This chain joins TRBV6-2 or TRBV6-3 and TRBJ2-7; 8 bases are a match to TRBD2. CDR3 length equals 15 residues. CDR1 and CDR2 from the germline V gene are MNHEY and SVGEGT. V trimming: 6 bases; J trimming: 0 bases; junction bases outside the gene matches: 7. CDR3 in DNA: TGTGCCAGCAGGAAGGGAGCGGGGGACTCCTACGAGCAGTACGTC. It translates to CASRKGAGDSYEQYV.

This clonotype was found many times. The V and J genes are TRBV2 and TRBJ2-7, with 9 nucleotides matching TRBD2. The CDR3 has 14 amino acids. Trimming cost V 3 bases and J 3 bases; bases outside gene matches: 3. Germline CDR1 SNHLY, CDR2 FYNNEI. CDR3 protein: CASSEAAGGYEQYV. The CDR3 coding sequence is TGTGCCAGCAGTGAGGCAGCGGGGGGCTACGAGCAGTACGTC.

Only a few counts were recorded for this clonotype. This chain's CDR3 is CASSFRAVEKLFF. The CDR3 DNA reads TGTGCCAGCAGTTTCAGGGCCGTTGAAAAACTGTTTTTT. The chain links TRBV12-3 or TRBV12-4 to TRBJ1-4; weak D call: TRBD1 (5 bases). This CDR3 spans 13 amino acids. With 3 bases removed from V and 7 bases from J, the gap between germline ends came to 9 bases.

The gene calls are TRBV4-3 and TRBJ1-5, with D unresolved. V was pared by 2 bases and J by 6 bases, with 17 bases between. Germline V gives CDR1 LGHNA, CDR2 YSLEER. This CDR3 comprises 16 residues. For the CDR3, the DNA is TGCGCCAGCAGCCAATACGGACCCCCGCGGAGTCAGCCCCAGCATTTT. Translation: CASSQYGPPRSQPQHF.

This clonotype was found many times. The chain recombines TRBV5-6 with TRBJ1-5, with TRBD1 as a possible D gene (5 bases). Germline values: CDR1 SGHDT, CDR2 YYEEEE. The CDR3 contains 15 residues. The V and J ends lost 1 base and 4 bases respectively, with 12 bases between them. The CDR3 reads CASSLTGKGNQPQHF. In DNA, the CDR3 is TGTGCCAGCAGCTTGACGGGGAAGGGGAATCAGCCCCAGCATTTT. The full variable domain, its missing parts supplied by reference TRBV5-6 and TRBJ1-5, is DAGVTQSPTHLIKTRGQQVTLRCSPKSGHDTVSWYQQALGQGPQFIFQYYEEEERQRGNFPDRFSGHQFPNYSSELNVNALLLGDSALYLCASSLTGKGNQPQHFGDGTRLSIL.

The chain links TRBV6-6 to TRBJ2-5; D might be TRBD1 (5 bases). The V end lost 6 bases, the J end lost 11 bases, and 13 bases lay between the germline ends. Germline CDR1 is MNHNY and CDR2 is SVGAGI (reference sequence). This CDR3 comprises 11 residues. The CDR3 nucleotides are TGTGCCAGCAGCTCCGTCAGGGTTCAGTACTTC. It yields the protein CASSSVRVQYF.

This clonotype was observed a handful of times. This chain links TRBV20-1 with TRBJ2-2; D perhaps matches TRBD1 (6 bases). Looked up from germline, CDR1 is DFQATT and CDR2 is SNEGSKA (reference sequence). V was trimmed by 1 base and J by 3 bases, leaving 9 bases between them. This CDR3 has 14 residues. Here the CDR3 reads CSARGQVDTGELFF. CDR3 DNA: TGCAGTGCTAGAGGACAGGTAGACACCGGGGAGCTGTTTTTT.

The CDR3 coding sequence is TGTGCCAGCAGCTCTGGGACAGTTAACTATGGCTACACCTTC. Amino acid sequence: CASSSGTVNYGYTF. The gene calls are TRBV9 and TRBJ1-2, with 7 bases fitting TRBD1. From germline, CDR1 is SGDLS and CDR2 YYNGEE. J was trimmed by 1 base and V by 4 bases; bases with no gene match: 4. The CDR3 is made up of 14 amino acids.

The chain has TRBV12-3 or TRBV12-4 and TRBJ1-1; TRBD1 might be the D (6 bases). The CDR3 totals 15 residues. V lost 2 bases and J lost 11, with 21 bases in between. The CDR3 spells CASSLLRGGFSWAFF. Here the CDR3 DNA reads TGTGCCAGCAGTTTACTTAGGGGGGGGTTTAGCTGGGCTTTCTTT.

This clonotype has at least ten counts. This chain connects TRBV5-1 to TRBJ2-1, with 7 bases identical to TRBD2. The CDR3 contains 14 residues. Trimming removed 4 bases from V and 6 bases from J; junction bases left unmatched: 7. CDR1 and CDR2 (germline): SGHRS, YFSETQ. The CDR3 coding sequence is TGCGCCAGCAGCCCAACCAGACTAGCCAATGAGCAGTTCTTC. It codes for CASSPTRLANEQFF. The whole variable domain, remainder taken from reference TRBV5-1 and TRBJ2-1, is KAGVTQTPRYLIKTRGQQVTLSCSPISGHRSVSWYQQTPGQGLQFLFEYFSETQRNKGNFPGRFSGRQFSNSRSEMNVSTLELGDSALYLCASSPTRLANEQFFGPGTRLTVL.

This sequence joins TRBV27 and TRBJ2-7; possibly TRBD1 for D (6 bases). Germline CDR1 is MNHEY and CDR2 is SMNVEV (reference sequence). The V end was cut by 6 bases, the J end by 5 bases, with 23 bases between. The CDR3 spans 16 residues. Written as DNA, the CDR3 is TGTGCCAGCAGATCAGGGGTAGCCTTTGGACTTGACGAGCAGTACGTC. Protein: CASRSGVAFGLDEQYV.

The chain carries TRBV27 and TRBJ1-6; TRBD1 agrees at 8 bases. This CDR3 region has 15 residues. Trimming removed 5 bases from V and 7 bases from J; junction bases left unmatched: 7. CDR1 and CDR2 (germline): MNHEY, SMNVEV (reference sequence). The CDR3 bases are TGTGCCAGCAGTCCGCCCAGGGGGCTGAATTCACCCCTCCACTTT. This encodes CASSPPRGLNSPLHF.

This sequence joins TRBV6-5 and TRBJ2-5; no reliable D call. CDR3 length: 14 amino acids. Trimming removed 4 bases from V and 0 bases from J, with 9 bases in between. Germline CDR1 is MNHEY and CDR2 is SVGAGI. CDR3 in amino acids: CASSSGLHQETQYF. CDR3 in DNA: TGTGCCAGCAGTTCCGGCCTCCACCAAGAGACCCAGTACTTC.

This clonotype was recorded a few times. The chain employs TRBV6-6 and TRBJ2-1, with a possible D match to TRBD1 (6 bases). Germline lookup yields CDR1 MNHNY and CDR2 SVGAGI (reference sequence). V lost 7 bases to trimming and J lost 8 bases, with 12 bases between them. This CDR3 region has 12 residues. The CDR3 nucleotides are TGTGCCAGCAACCAGGGGCGTTATGAGCAGTTCTTC. Its translation is CASNQGRYEQFF.

The chain links TRBV7-8 to TRBJ2-5, with 8 nucleotides matching TRBD1. Germline assignment: CDR1 SGHVS and CDR2 FQNEAQ. CDR3 size: 14 residues. V lost 3 bases and J lost 5; bases outside the gene matches: 5. The CDR3 coding sequence is TGTGCCAGCAGCTTCAGACAGGGGCGGGAGACCCAGTACTTC. Translation: CASSFRQGRETQYF.

This clonotype has only a few counts. V is TRBV20-1 and J is TRBJ1-5; 8 bases are a match to TRBD1. The CDR3 length is 13 residues. CDR1 and CDR2 from the germline V gene are DFQATT and SNEGSKA (reference sequence). V trimming: 4 bases; J trimming: 4 bases; junction bases outside the gene matches: 3. The CDR3 loop reads CSATRDRNQPQHF. CDR3 bases: TGCAGTGCTACCCGGGACAGGAATCAGCCCCAGCATTTT.

The chain joins TRBV7-2 to TRBJ2-1, with D uncertain. V lost 2 bases to trimming and J lost 4 bases, with 6 bases between them. The CDR3 spans 13 residues. The germline V gene encodes CDR1 SGHTA and CDR2 FQGNSA. The CDR3, as DNA: TGTGCCAGCAGCTTATGGCAGTACAATGAGCAGTTCTTC. It yields the protein CASSLWQYNEQFF. Combining the CDR3 with reference TRBV7-2 and TRBJ2-1 gives the whole variable domain GAGVSQSPSNKVTEKGKDVELRCDPISGHTALYWYRQSLGQGLEFLIYFQGNSAPDKSGLPSDRFSAERTGGSVSTLTIQRTQQEDSAVYLCASSLWQYNEQFFGPGTRLTVL.

Ten or more counts support this clonotype. The chain employs TRBV11-2 and TRBJ2-3; 9 positions match TRBD1. CDR1 and CDR2 from the germline V gene are SGHAT and FQNNGV. This CDR3 has 15 amino acids. V was clipped by 2 bases and J by 4 bases; unmatched bases: 4. The CDR3 DNA sequence: TGTGCCAGCAGCTTAACAGGGGGCGTTGCAGATACGCAGTATTTT. This codes for CASSLTGGVADTQYF. The full variable domain, its missing parts supplied by reference TRBV11-2 and TRBJ2-3, is EAGVAQSPRYKIIEKRQSVAFWCNPISGHATLYWYQQILGQGPKLLIQFQNNGVVDDSQLPKDRFSAERLKGVDSTLKIQPAKLEDSAVYLCASSLTGGVADTQYFGPGTRLTVL.

Only a few counts were recorded for this clonotype. The V gene is TRBV27, the J gene TRBJ2-1; 7 bases agree with TRBD2. Germline values: CDR1 MNHEY, CDR2 SMNVEV (reference sequence). V trimming: 8 bases; J trimming: 2 bases; junction bases outside the gene matches: 6. The CDR3 contains 14 residues. The CDR3 region has the DNA TGTGCCAGCTGCCCGGGACTACCCTACAATGAGCAGTTCTTC. Amino acid sequence: CASCPGLPYNEQFF.

The CDR3: CASSKGVYSNQPQHF. The CDR3 DNA reads as TGTGCCAGCAGCAAAGGGGTGTATAGCAATCAGCCCCAGCATTTT. The chain joins TRBV21-1 to TRBJ1-5. TRBV21-1 is flagged as a pseudogene. The CDR3 totals 15 residues.

The genes are TRBV10-2 and TRBJ2-7; no firm D call. Germline V CDR1 and CDR2: WSHSY, SAAADI. The V and J ends lost 6 bases and 4 bases respectively, with 13 bases between them. This CDR3 spans 13 amino acids. CDR3 amino acids: CASSEIRGYEQYF. The DNA of the CDR3 is TGCGCCAGCAGCGAAATTCGAGGATACGAGCAGTACTTC.

This chain connects TRBV20-1 to TRBJ2-3; D is unclear. V dropped 0 bases and J dropped 8 bases, with 12 bases sitting between them. CDR1 DFQATT and CDR2 SNEGSKA come from the germline V gene (reference sequence). This CDR3 is built from 13 residues. DNA for the CDR3: TGCAGTGCTAGAGATCCCGGCGTGGGTACGCAGTATTTT. This codes for CSARDPGVGTQYF.

This chain uses TRBV15 with TRBJ1-2; a possible D gene is TRBD1 (5 bases). V gave up 5 bases and J gave up 9 bases, with 19 bases separating them. The CDR3 is 14 amino acids. Germline lookup yields CDR1 LNHNV and CDR2 YYDKDF (reference sequence). The CDR3 DNA sequence: TGTGCCACCAGCCTAACCAGCAGGGCCGGTAGCTACACCTTC. This codes for CATSLTSRAGSYTF.

The rearrangement joins TRBV20-1 to TRBJ2-5; 10 positions agree with TRBD2. This CDR3 region has 15 residues. V was clipped by 5 bases and J by 4 bases; unmatched bases: 10. Looked up from germline, CDR1 is DFQATT and CDR2 is SNEGSKA (reference sequence). The CDR3 nucleotides are TGCAGTGCTCCCAGGAGCGGGGGGGCCCGAGAGACCCAGTACTTC. Its protein product is CSAPRSGGARETQYF.

This chain joins TRBV28 and TRBJ1-2; 8 nucleotides align to TRBD1. CDR1 and CDR2 (germline): MDHEN, SYDVKM. This CDR3 region has 14 residues. Trimming took 3 bases from V and 5 from J; bases not matched to a gene: 5. CDR3 bases: TGTGCCAGCAGTTTCCCGGACAGGGATTATGGCTACACCTTC. Translation gives CASSFPDRDYGYTF.

V is TRBV7-9 and J is TRBJ2-2, with TRBD2 matching over 8 bases. The germline gives CDR1 SEHNR, CDR2 FQNEAQ (reference sequence). V lost 0 bases and J lost 4; bases outside the gene matches: 4. CDR3 length: 16 residues. The CDR3 region is CASSLARRGGTGELFF. For the CDR3, the DNA is TGTGCCAGCAGCTTAGCGCGTCGGGGGGGCACCGGGGAGCTGTTTTTT.

The chain links TRBV4-3 to TRBJ1-3; TRBD1 agrees at 8 bases. The length of the CDR3 is 15 residues. V lost 2 bases and J lost 3; bases outside the gene matches: 3. The V gene's germline CDR1 is LGHNA and CDR2 YSLEER. This chain's CDR3 is CASSQRQGYGNTIYF. As DNA, the CDR3 is TGCGCCAGCAGCCAACGACAGGGGTATGGAAACACCATATATTTT.

V gene TRBV27 combines with J gene TRBJ1-4; maybe TRBD1 (5 bases). Per the germline V gene, CDR1 is MNHEY and CDR2 is SMNVEV (reference sequence). V lost 0 bases to trimming and J lost 8 bases, with 13 bases between them. The length of the CDR3 is 15 residues. In DNA form, the CDR3 reads TGTGCCAGCAGTTTATCCTATCCAGGGCGGGAAAAACTGTTTTTT. This translates into CASSLSYPGREKLFF.

This clonotype was seen only a few times. The chain has TRBV15 and TRBJ2-5, with D hard to call. V shed 1 base and J shed 2 bases, with 8 bases lying between them. This CDR3 region has 14 residues. Germline CDR1 reads LNHNV; CDR2 reads YYDKDF (reference sequence). CDR3 in amino acids: CATSRVQRQETQYF. DNA for the CDR3: TGTGCCACCAGCAGAGTACAGAGACAAGAGACCCAGTACTTC.

This clonotype occurred a few times. J is TRBJ2-3 and V is TRBV4-1, with 10 nucleotides matching TRBD1. The CDR3 length is 17 residues. V lost 0 bases and J lost 4; bases outside the gene matches: 7. CDR1 is MGHRA and CDR2 is YSYEKL in the germline V gene. The CDR3 DNA reads as TGCGCCAGCAGCCAAGATGGGACCGGGACAGGGGCAGATACGCAGTATTTT. Amino acids: CASSQDGTGTGADTQYF.

This clonotype was picked up many times. V is TRBV9 and J is TRBJ2-3; TRBD1 aligns across 7 bases. Germline V gene lookup returns CDR1 SGDLS and CDR2 YYNGEE. CDR3 size: 13 residues. After removal of 3 bases from V and 8 bases from J, the junction contained 6 bases not matched to a gene. The CDR3 reads CASSGSNRGTQYF. The CDR3 DNA sequence: TGTGCCAGCAGCGGTTCAAACAGGGGTACGCAGTATTTT.